Listed here are 9 T cell receptor beta chains from one sample, sequenced in a study of cytomegalovirus exposure and HLA in healthy donors. The PCR made use of 60 Vbeta and 13 Jbeta primers. The data were produced by immunoSEQ multiplex PCR, yet TCRdb's version contains in-frame clones alone and is incomplete. The sample has roughly 51,000 clones, 81% seen once. The sequencing input was PBMCs. These TCRs come from a boy aged 10-17 years in good health and CMV-seropositive.

This clone was seen only a few times. This CDR3 reads CTSSQALRTGSYNSPLHF. The CDR3 region has the DNA TGCACCAGCAGCCAAGCCCTCAGGACAGGGTCCTATAATTCACCCCTCCACTTT. The chain carries TRBV1 and TRBJ1-6; TRBD1 is taken as the D call from the table, unchecked against the DNA. TRBV1 is a documented pseudogene. The CDR3 is 18 amino acids.

The rearrangement uses TRBV6-6 and TRBJ1-4; 8 nucleotides match TRBD1. The junction had 8 bases not matched to a gene; V was cut back by 6 bases and J by 8 bases. The CDR3 is 14 residues long. Germline loops: CDR1 MNHNY, CDR2 SVGAGI (reference sequence). The CDR3 spells CASRETGVREKLFF. CDR3 coding DNA: TGTGCCAGCAGAGAGACAGGGGTGCGGGAAAAACTGTTTTTT.

The chain recombines TRBV25-1 with TRBJ2-1; TRBD2 agrees at 13 bases. CDR1 is MGHDK and CDR2 is SYGVNS in the germline V gene. CDR3 length: 18 amino acids. J gave up 10 bases and V 2 bases, and 14 bases lay outside the gene matches. In DNA form, the CDR3 reads TGTGCCAGCAGTGAAGGCAGGGGACTAGCGGGGTCCTACGAAGAGCAGTTCTTC. Translating it yields CASSEGRGLAGSYEEQFF.

This chain uses TRBV9 with TRBJ2-2, with D tentatively TRBD2 (6 bases). V dropped 4 bases and J dropped 2 bases, with 15 bases sitting between them. This CDR3 region has 16 residues. Per germline, CDR1 SGDLS and CDR2 YYNGEE. CDR3: CASSSRGRGNTGELFF. CDR3 DNA: TGTGCCAGCAGCTCCCGTGGGCGGGGAAACACCGGGGAGCTGTTTTTT.

This clone turned up a few times. The CDR3 loop reads CASSRMGGQGSETQYF. The CDR3 DNA reads TGTGCCAGCAGCCGAATGGGGGGACAGGGGTCAGAGACCCAGTACTTC. The rearrangement joins TRBV9 to TRBJ2-5, with TRBD1 identical over 10 bases. J was trimmed by 4 bases and V by 4 bases; bases with no gene match: 10. Germline loops: CDR1 SGDLS, CDR2 YYNGEE. This CDR3 comprises 16 residues.

The chain has TRBV6-1 and TRBJ2-3; 8 nucleotides align to TRBD1. The CDR3 is 14 residues long. Germline-derived CDR1 and CDR2 are MNHNS and SASEGT. With V trimmed by 7 bases and J by 2 bases, 5 bases remained unmatched. The CDR3 reads CASNRDRTTDTQYF. Here the CDR3 DNA reads TGTGCCAGCAATCGGGACAGGACCACAGATACGCAGTATTTT.

The chain couples TRBV5-3 to TRBJ1-4; D remains ambiguous. TRBV5-3 is an ORF; its function is uncertain. The CDR3 contains 15 residues. V was shortened by 4 bases and J by 11 bases, with 21 bases between the two germline ends. The CDR3 sequence: CARSPYPGGRKKLFF. CDR3 in DNA: TGTGCCAGAAGCCCCTATCCGGGAGGACGGAAGAAACTGTTTTTT.

The gene calls are TRBV4-2 and TRBJ1-2, with D possibly being TRBD1 (5 bases). V lost 3 bases, J lost 8 bases, and 16 bases lay in between. Per germline, CDR1 LGHNA and CDR2 YNFKEQ. The CDR3 sequence is 14 residues long. This CDR3 reads CASSQGLGSGGYTF. DNA of the CDR3: TGTGCCAGCAGCCAGGGGCTGGGGAGCGGGGGCTACACCTTC.

The chain joins TRBV6-6 to TRBJ1-1, with TRBD1 as a possible D gene (6 bases). The V gene lost 6 bases and the J gene lost 0 bases, with 11 bases spanning the gap. Looked up from germline, CDR1 is MNHNY and CDR2 is SVGAGI (reference sequence). The CDR3 runs 14 residues. The CDR3 loop reads CASRPPGVNTEAFF. DNA of the CDR3: TGTGCCAGCAGACCCCCAGGGGTGAACACTGAAGCTTTCTTT.